These T cell receptor beta chains were read from a single sample in a study of shared clonotypes between healthy human individuals. The protocol was immunoSEQ multiplex PCR, while the TCRdb copy is restricted to in-frame clones and leaves out a portion. The data show roughly 2 million clones, 90% to 95% seen once. The sample consisted of naive CD4+ T cells sorted from blood. The receptor source for this set is a man between 18 and 29 years old in good health. Each CDR3 is given with its conserved first and last residue. Each record gives: clone size, V gene, D gene, J gene, CDR3 protein, CDR3 DNA. A D gene is named only where the DNA matches it firmly. Clone size, where shown, is once, few, many, or a class for clones that have expanded.

clone size: NA
V gene: TRBV5-1
D gene: NA
J gene: TRBJ2-7
CDR3 protein: CASSEDPATYEQYF
CDR3 DNA: TGCGCCAGCAGTGAGGACCCCGCGACCTACGAGCAGTACTTC

clone size: NA
V gene: TRBV5-1
D gene: NA
J gene: TRBJ2-7
CDR3 protein: CASRWFEDEQYF
CDR3 DNA: TGCGCCAGCAGATGGTTTGAGGACGAGCAGTACTTC

clone size: NA
V gene: TRBV7-2
D gene: TRBD1
J gene: TRBJ1-2
CDR3 protein: CASSLGQGKILYGYTF
CDR3 DNA: TGTGCCAGCAGCCTGGGACAGGGAAAGATTTTATATGGCTACACCTTC

clone size: NA
V gene: TRBV4-1
D gene: TRBD1
J gene: TRBJ2-3
CDR3 protein: CASSQEGILGQGMTDTQYF
CDR3 DNA: TGCGCCAGCAGCCAAGAGGGCATTCTGGGACAGGGGATGACAGATACGCAGTATTTT

clone size: NA
V gene: TRBV7-2
D gene: TRBD1
J gene: TRBJ1-1
CDR3 protein: CASSWRDSGREAFF
CDR3 DNA: TGTGCCAGCAGCTGGCGGGACAGTGGGAGAGAAGCTTTCTTT

clone size: NA
V gene: TRBV4-3
D gene: NA
J gene: TRBJ1-6
CDR3 protein: CASSQDGGGKNSPLHF
CDR3 DNA: TGCGCCAGCAGCCAAGATGGGGGCGGTAAAAATTCACCCCTCCACTTT

clone size: NA
V gene: TRBV6-1
D gene: NA
J gene: TRBJ2-3
CDR3 protein: CASSGSAVHTDTQYF
CDR3 DNA: TGTGCCAGCAGTGGGTCAGCGGTCCACACAGATACGCAGTATTTT

clone size: few
V gene: TRBV27
D gene: NA
J gene: TRBJ1-6
CDR3 protein: CASSLSLSDSYNSPLHF
CDR3 DNA: TGTGCCAGCAGTTTATCGCTGTCAGACTCCTATAATTCACCCCTCCACTTT

clone size: NA
V gene: TRBV9
D gene: TRBD2
J gene: TRBJ2-1
CDR3 protein: CASSSRTSIYNEQFF
CDR3 DNA: TGTGCCAGCAGCTCACGGACTAGCATTTACAATGAGCAGTTCTTC

clone size: once
V gene: TRBV7-2
D gene: TRBD1
J gene: TRBJ2-3
CDR3 protein: CASSRGTGVLDTQYF
CDR3 DNA: TGTGCCAGCAGTCGTGGGACAGGGGTGTTGGATACGCAGTATTTT

clone size: NA
V gene: TRBV18
D gene: NA
J gene: TRBJ1-2
CDR3 protein: CASSPGQVVNYGYTF
CDR3 DNA: TGTGCCAGCTCACCAGGGCAGGTTGTTAACTATGGCTACACCTTC

clone size: NA
V gene: TRBV7-9
D gene: NA
J gene: TRBJ2-2
CDR3 protein: CASSNLDAGELFF
CDR3 DNA: TGTGCCAGCAGCAACCTAGATGCCGGGGAGCTGTTTTTT

clone size: NA
V gene: TRBV5-1
D gene: NA
J gene: TRBJ2-7
CDR3 protein: CASSPGAGAVDEQYF
CDR3 DNA: TGCGCCAGCAGCCCGGGGGCGGGAGCGGTGGACGAGCAGTACTTC

clone size: NA
V gene: TRBV6-4
D gene: NA
J gene: TRBJ2-1
CDR3 protein: CASSEDIRSNEQFF
CDR3 DNA: TGTGCCAGCAGTGAAGATATCCGAAGCAATGAGCAGTTCTTC

clone size: NA
V gene: TRBV2
D gene: NA
J gene: TRBJ1-1
CDR3 protein: CASSGGPEAFF
CDR3 DNA: TGTGCCAGCAGTGGGGGGCCTGAAGCTTTCTTT

clone size: NA
V gene: TRBV9
D gene: NA
J gene: TRBJ2-3
CDR3 protein: CASSDYAGISTDTQYF
CDR3 DNA: TGTGCCAGCAGCGACTATGCGGGGATTAGCACAGATACGCAGTATTTT

clone size: NA
V gene: TRBV18
D gene: NA
J gene: TRBJ2-6
CDR3 protein: CASSPRANVLTF
CDR3 DNA: TGTGCCAGCTCACCCCGGGCCAACGTCCTGACTTTC

clone size: NA
V gene: TRBV19
D gene: NA
J gene: TRBJ1-1
CDR3 protein: CASTPGGNTEAFF
CDR3 DNA: TGTGCCAGTACTCCAGGCGGGAACACTGAAGCTTTCTTT

clone size: NA
V gene: TRBV5-1
D gene: NA
J gene: TRBJ2-7
CDR3 protein: CASTRRTRYYEQYF
CDR3 DNA: TGCGCCAGCACTCGGAGGACACGGTACTACGAGCAGTACTTC

clone size: NA
V gene: TRBV21-1
D gene: NA
J gene: TRBJ2-7
CDR3 protein: CASSLDPAGGGEQYF
CDR3 DNA: TGTGCCAGCAGCCTAGATCCGGCAGGGGGCGGCGAGCAGTACTTC

clone size: NA
V gene: TRBV6-5
D gene: NA
J gene: TRBJ1-1
CDR3 protein: CASSYPGAGEAFF
CDR3 DNA: TGTGCCAGCAGTTACCCAGGCGCGGGTGAAGCTTTCTTT

clone size: NA
V gene: TRBV4-3
D gene: NA
J gene: TRBJ2-1
CDR3 protein: CASSPGTVGAYNEQFF
CDR3 DNA: TGCGCCAGCAGCCCTGGAACAGTTGGGGCTTACAATGAGCAGTTCTTC

clone size: NA
V gene: TRBV7-2
D gene: TRBD1
J gene: TRBJ1-5
CDR3 protein: CASSQGQAIQPQHF
CDR3 DNA: TGTGCCAGCAGCCAAGGACAGGCCATTCAGCCCCAGCATTTT

clone size: NA
V gene: TRBV6-5
D gene: NA
J gene: TRBJ1-2
CDR3 protein: CASSYSTGQFDGYTF
CDR3 DNA: TGTGCCAGCAGTTACTCGACAGGCCAGTTCGATGGCTACACCTTC

clone size: NA
V gene: TRBV19
D gene: TRBD1
J gene: TRBJ2-7
CDR3 protein: CASSGPGTASSYEQYF
CDR3 DNA: TGTGCCAGTAGTGGGCCCGGGACAGCGAGCTCCTACGAGCAGTACTTC

clone size: NA
V gene: TRBV5-1
D gene: NA
J gene: TRBJ1-3
CDR3 protein: CASSLALTNSGNTIYF
CDR3 DNA: TGCGCCAGCAGCTTGGCCCTAACAAACTCTGGAAACACCATATATTTT

clone size: NA
V gene: TRBV28
D gene: NA
J gene: TRBJ1-2
CDR3 protein: CASFALNYGYTF
CDR3 DNA: TGTGCCAGCTTCGCGTTAAACTATGGCTACACCTTC

clone size: NA
V gene: TRBV2
D gene: NA
J gene: TRBJ2-5
CDR3 protein: CASSDMRRGVVVETQYF
CDR3 DNA: TGTGCCAGCAGTGATATGAGGAGGGGGGTAGTAGTGGAGACCCAGTACTTC

clone size: NA
V gene: TRBV7-2
D gene: TRBD2
J gene: TRBJ2-7
CDR3 protein: CASSRAGGLTYEQYF
CDR3 DNA: TGTGCCAGCAGCCGGGCGGGGGGGTTGACCTACGAGCAGTACTTC

clone size: NA
V gene: TRBV2
D gene: NA
J gene: TRBJ2-2
CDR3 protein: CASSQGSRNTGELFF
CDR3 DNA: TGTGCCTCCTCGCAGGGGTCCCGAAACACCGGGGAGCTGTTTTTT

clone size: NA
V gene: TRBV5-1
D gene: TRBD2
J gene: TRBJ2-3
CDR3 protein: CASSLEGREIDTQYF
CDR3 DNA: TGCGCCAGCAGCTTGGAAGGGCGGGAGATAGATACGCAGTATTTT

clone size: NA
V gene: TRBV27
D gene: TRBD1
J gene: TRBJ1-2
CDR3 protein: CASSSSGTGAYGYTF
CDR3 DNA: TGTGCCAGCAGTTCGTCCGGGACAGGGGCTTATGGCTACACCTTC

clone size: NA
V gene: TRBV2
D gene: NA
J gene: TRBJ1-5
CDR3 protein: CASKLLSSNQPQHF
CDR3 DNA: TGTGCCAGCAAACTGTTAAGTAGCAATCAGCCCCAGCATTTT

clone size: NA
V gene: TRBV7-2
D gene: NA
J gene: TRBJ1-5
CDR3 protein: CASSLASGTIRQPQHF
CDR3 DNA: TGTGCCAGCAGCTTAGCCTCGGGGACAATAAGGCAGCCCCAGCATTTT

clone size: NA
V gene: TRBV28
D gene: TRBD1
J gene: TRBJ2-7
CDR3 protein: CASSEAGTGGDEQYF
CDR3 DNA: TGTGCCAGCAGCGAAGCCGGGACAGGGGGGGACGAGCAGTACTTC

clone size: NA
V gene: TRBV6-1
D gene: TRBD1
J gene: TRBJ2-7
CDR3 protein: CASSEGGQPTYEQYF
CDR3 DNA: TGTGCCAGCAGTGAAGGGGGACAGCCAACCTACGAGCAGTACTTC

clone size: NA
V gene: TRBV20-1
D gene: NA
J gene: TRBJ2-1
CDR3 protein: CSAPSAVQFF
CDR3 DNA: TGCAGTGCCCCCTCCGCGGTGCAGTTCTTC

clone size: NA
V gene: TRBV6-1
D gene: TRBD2
J gene: TRBJ2-3
CDR3 protein: CASSEASGVYADTQYF
CDR3 DNA: TGTGCCAGCAGTGAAGCTAGCGGGGTTTACGCAGATACGCAGTATTTT

clone size: few
V gene: TRBV5-1
D gene: NA
J gene: TRBJ2-1
CDR3 protein: CASSPGGGRNEQFF
CDR3 DNA: TGCGCCAGCAGCCCAGGGGGAGGGAGGAATGAGCAGTTCTTC

clone size: NA
V gene: TRBV9
D gene: NA
J gene: TRBJ2-5
CDR3 protein: CASSVSVLKETQYF
CDR3 DNA: TGTGCCAGCAGCGTATCTGTCCTCAAAGAGACCCAGTACTTC

clone size: NA
V gene: TRBV20-1
D gene: NA
J gene: TRBJ1-2
CDR3 protein: CSALGGYTF
CDR3 DNA: TGCAGTGCCCTGGGGGGCTACACCTTC

clone size: NA
V gene: TRBV27
D gene: NA
J gene: TRBJ1-1
CDR3 protein: CASIPYPENTEAFF
CDR3 DNA: TGTGCCAGCATCCCCTACCCTGAGAACACTGAAGCTTTCTTT

clone size: NA
V gene: TRBV10-3
D gene: TRBD2
J gene: TRBJ2-7
CDR3 protein: CAISITSGSSYEQYF
CDR3 DNA: TGTGCCATCAGCATCACTAGCGGAAGCTCCTACGAGCAGTACTTC

clone size: NA
V gene: TRBV11-2
D gene: NA
J gene: TRBJ1-4
CDR3 protein: CASSLRAKQSTTNEKLFF
CDR3 DNA: TGTGCCAGCAGCTTACGGGCAAAGCAATCTACAACTAATGAAAAACTGTTTTTT

clone size: NA
V gene: TRBV9
D gene: NA
J gene: TRBJ1-6
CDR3 protein: CASSELRRNSYNSPLHF
CDR3 DNA: TGTGCCAGCAGCGAACTGAGACGGAACTCCTATAATTCACCCCTCCACTTT

clone size: NA
V gene: TRBV6-6
D gene: NA
J gene: TRBJ2-7
CDR3 protein: CASSGTSYEQYF
CDR3 DNA: TGTGCCAGCAGTGGGACCTCCTACGAGCAGTACTTC

clone size: NA
V gene: TRBV19
D gene: NA
J gene: TRBJ2-2
CDR3 protein: CASTPDRNTGELFF
CDR3 DNA: TGTGCCAGTACCCCGGACAGGAACACCGGGGAGCTGTTTTTT